These 5 T cell receptor beta chains were sequenced from one sample in a study of Tregs in tolerant kidney transplant recipients. The nonmyeloablative bone marrow transplants came from related graft donors, with transient mixed chimerism. The table came from immunoSEQ multiplex PCR; TCRdb's copy has only in-frame clones and leaves some out. The sample holds approximately 30,000 clones. The starting material was CD4+ T cells from blood (PBMCs), obtained 24 months after the transplant. These receptor sequences come from a human patient who received a combined kidney and bone marrow transplant. T cells may partly derive from the graft donor.

For this clone: The read stops 3 residues short of the end of the CDR3; the missing end is completed from the germline J gene. This chain links TRBV7-3 with TRBJ2-1; 14 nucleotides align to TRBD2. Germline lookup yields CDR1 SGHTA and CDR2 FQGTGA. V lost 1 base, J lost 4 bases, and 9 bases stayed unmatched. The CDR3 is 19 amino acids. The CDR3 sequence: CASSLIRLAGGPRYNEQFF. The CDR3 DNA, read in part, is TGTGCCAGCAGCTTAATACGACTAGCGGGAGGGCCTAGGTACAATGAG. The entire variable domain, with the rest obtained from reference TRBV7-3 and TRBJ2-1, is as follows: GAGVSQTPSNKVTEKGKYVELRCDPISGHTALYWYRQSLGQGPEFLIYFQGTGAADDSGLPNDRFFAVRPEGSVSTLKIQRTERGDSAVYLCASSLIRLAGGPRYNEQFFGPGTRLTVL.

In regard to this clone: The read terminates 3 residues before the CDR3 end, so the remaining end is supplied by the germline J gene. This chain links TRBV20-1 with TRBJ1-6; D not certain. V was cut by 0 bases and J by 6 bases, with 12 bases left in between. This CDR3 is 15 amino acids long. CDR1 and CDR2 (germline): DFQATT, SNEGSKA (reference sequence). The CDR3 loop reads CSARERQVVNSPLHF. CDR3 DNA, as far as it was read: TGCAGTGCTAGAGAGAGGCAGGTCGTTAATTCACCC.

A note on this clone: The read is 3 residues too short to cover the CDR3 end, so that end is filled in from the germline J gene. V usage is TRBV2 and J usage is TRBJ2-1, with D possibly matching TRBD1 (6 bases). V was trimmed by 8 bases and J by 3 bases, leaving 14 bases between them. CDR1 and CDR2 from the germline V gene are SNHLY and FYNNEI. This CDR3 has 14 residues. CDR3 residues: CASVAQGYYNEQFF. CDR3 bases read: TGTGCCAGCGTCGCACAGGGATACTACAATGAG.

Concerning this clone itself: The read terminates 3 residues before the CDR3 end, so the remaining end is supplied by the germline J gene. The chain links TRBV28 to TRBJ2-6; D is perhaps TRBD1 (6 bases). Per the germline V gene, CDR1 is MDHEN and CDR2 is SYDVKM. The CDR3 covers 15 residues. The V gene lost 4 bases and the J gene lost 0 bases, with 7 bases spanning the gap. The CDR3 DNA, read in part, is TGTGCCAGCAGTTCCAGGGGCTCTGGGGCCAACGTC. It codes for CASSSRGSGANV. The full-length CDR3 reads as CASSSRGSGANVLTF.

As for this clone: The read falls 3 residues short of the CDR3 end, and the missing part is taken from the germline J gene. The chain joins TRBV7-2 to TRBJ2-3; D gene uncertain. The CDR3 extends over 12 amino acids. The V gene's germline CDR1 is SGHTA and CDR2 FQGNSA. The V and J ends lost 5 bases and 6 bases respectively, with 9 bases between them. CDR3 sequence reads: CASSPDSDTQYF. The covered CDR3 bases are TGTGCCAGCAGCCCAGACTCTGATACG.